This entry lists 11 T cell receptor beta chains sequenced from one sample in a study of blood T cell repertoires in COVID-19. Measured with immunoSEQ multiplex PCR; TCRdb has only the in-frame clones, and not every one. The repertoire has about 150,000 clones, around 87% of them found once; the top ten carry around 6.3%. Sequencing was done on a sample of peripheral blood. Receptor source: a man of 80 years or more with acute or convalescent COVID-19.

This clone was recorded a few times. This chain connects TRBV6-5 to TRBJ1-6; D not resolved. This CDR3 is 13 amino acids long. Looked up from germline, CDR1 is MNHEY and CDR2 is SVGAGI. Trimming took off 6 bases at V and 7 bases at J, with 10 bases between the two ends. The CDR3 bases are TGTGCCAGCAGCTGGGCCTCCAATTCACCCCTCCACTTT. This gives the protein CASSWASNSPLHF.

The V and J genes are TRBV5-1 and TRBJ1-2; tentatively, D is TRBD1 (5 bases). CDR1 SGHRS and CDR2 YFSETQ come from the germline V gene. The CDR3 has 14 amino acids. V lost 0 bases and J 3 bases, leaving 9 bases between the germline ends. CDR3 protein: CASSLDTGDYGYTF. In DNA, the CDR3 is TGCGCCAGCAGCTTGGATACGGGGGACTATGGCTACACCTTC.

The rearrangement links TRBV5-4 to TRBJ2-7; D might be TRBD2 (6 bases). The germline gives CDR1 SGHNT, CDR2 YYREEE (reference sequence). V was clipped by 3 bases and J by 2 bases, with 12 bases between them. The CDR3 consists of 14 residues. The CDR3 nucleotides are TGTGCCAGCAGCTCCGGGGACTCCCCCTACGAGCAGTACTTC. Translation: CASSSGDSPYEQYF.

The chain links TRBV18 to TRBJ2-1, with 12 positions matching TRBD2. CDR3 length equals 15 residues. The germline V gene encodes CDR1 KGHSH and CDR2 LQKENI. V dropped 2 bases and J dropped 7; count of bases not matched to a gene: 3. CDR3 sequence reads: CASSPSSGRENEQFF. CDR3 nucleotide sequence: TGTGCCAGCTCACCATCTAGCGGGAGGGAGAATGAGCAGTTCTTC. Together with reference TRBV18 and TRBJ2-1, the CDR3 gives the full variable domain: NAGVMQNPRHLVRRRGQEARLRCSPMKGHSHVYWYRQLPEEGLKFMVYLQKENIIDESGMPKERFSAEFPKEGPSILRIQQVVRGDSAAYFCASSPSSGRENEQFFGPGTRLTVL.

This chain links TRBV15 with TRBJ1-5; D is perhaps TRBD1 (5 bases). V was clipped by 1 base and J by 2 bases, with 9 bases between them. CDR3 length: 15 residues. Germline V lookup: CDR1 LNHNV, CDR2 YYDKDF (reference sequence). The CDR3 DNA sequence: TGTGCCACCAGCAGAGGGACAAGGGGCAATCAGCCCCAGCATTTT. Translation: CATSRGTRGNQPQHF.

This chain uses TRBV28 with TRBJ1-2, with a tentative D call TRBD1 (6 bases). The CDR3 is 13 residues long. Germline-derived CDR1 and CDR2 are MDHEN and SYDVKM. The V end lost 1 base, the J end lost 4 bases, and 7 bases lay between the germline ends. CDR3 in DNA: TGTGCCAGCAGTTTATACAGGGCCTATGGCTACACCTTC. This translates into CASSLYRAYGYTF.

The chain couples TRBV28 to TRBJ2-7, with D perhaps TRBD2 (6 bases). The V gene's germline CDR1 is MDHEN and CDR2 SYDVKM. This CDR3 has 12 residues. V was shortened by 7 bases and J by 3 bases, with 10 bases between the two germline ends. The CDR3: CASNGRGYEQYF. Written as DNA, the CDR3 is TGTGCCAGCAACGGGAGAGGCTACGAGCAGTACTTC.

V gene TRBV3-1 (or the pseudogene TRBV3-2) combines with J gene TRBJ2-3; 9 bases agree with TRBD1. The V gene's germline CDR1 is LGHDT and CDR2 YNNKEL (reference sequence). This CDR3 is built from 15 residues. Germline trimming cut 4 bases from V and 4 bases from J; bases unmatched to any gene: 6. CDR3 in DNA: TGTGCCAGCAGCCTAACGACAGGGGGAGCAGATACGCAGTATTTT. Protein sequence: CASSLTTGGADTQYF.

The chain uses TRBV21-1 and TRBJ1-2; TRBD1, the D gene given by the table, was not confirmed from the DNA. TRBV21-1 constitutes a pseudogene. This CDR3 has 16 residues. The DNA for the CDR3 is TGTGCCAGCAACTTAAACGGGACAGTTGATAACTATGGCTACACCTTC. It codes for CASNLNGTVDNYGYTF.

The chain links TRBV19 to TRBJ1-1; 8 bases match TRBD1. CDR3 length equals 17 residues. Germline values: CDR1 LNHDA, CDR2 SQIVND (reference sequence). After removal of 6 bases from V and 1 base from J, the junction contained 13 bases not matched to a gene. The chain's CDR3 is CASSRHRDRIQNTEAFF. As DNA, the CDR3 is TGTGCCAGTAGCCGTCACCGGGACAGGATCCAGAACACTGAAGCTTTCTTT. The full variable domain, rest sourced from reference TRBV19 and TRBJ1-1, is DGGITQSPKYLFRKEGQNVTLSCEQNLNHDAMYWYRQDPGQGLRLIYYSQIVNDFQKGDIAEGYSVSREKKESFPLTVTSAQKNPTAFYLCASSRHRDRIQNTEAFFGQGTRLTVV.

The V call is TRBV29-1, the J call TRBJ2-4; D unresolved. The CDR3 runs 11 residues. V lost 0 bases to trimming and J lost 9 bases, with 6 bases between them. Germline V gene sequence: CDR1 SQVTM, CDR2 ANQGSEA. CDR3: CSVEESSIQYF. The DNA of the CDR3 is TGCAGCGTTGAAGAATCTAGCATTCAGTACTTC.